The rows below give T cell receptor beta chains drawn from one sample of a study of response to subunit inactivated influenza vaccine. TCRdb called the RT-PCR reads again in MiXCR, with one record for every CDR3 protein. The data hold around 790,000 distinct CDR3 sequences, with 20% to 25% observed a single time. The sequences come from PBMCs from blood, collected roughly 5 days after vaccination. The receptors shown here come from a man in his fifties who received an inactivated influenza vaccine. Both conserved end residues are part of each CDR3. D genes are given only for firm matches. A row's size may be missing; if present it is once, few, many or a size class.

17,TRBV5-1,few,TRBJ2-7,TRBD2,CASSRGLAGADTYEQYF,TGCGCCAGCAGCAGGGGACTAGCGGGGGCCGATACCTACGAGCAGTACTTC
14,TRBV6-2/TRBV6-3,few,TRBJ1-2,-,CASRPGPTGNGYTF,TGTGCCAGCAGGCCCGGCCCTACCGGGAATGGCTACACCTTC
17,TRBV29-1,-,TRBJ2-6,-,CSVEGGGDSSGANVLTF,TGCAGCGTTGAAGGGGGCGGGGATAGCTCTGGGGCCAACGTCCTGACTTTC
15,TRBV7-3,few,TRBJ2-3,TRBD2,CASSRAGARTDTQYF,TGTGCCAGCAGCCGAGCGGGAGCCCGCACAGATACGCAGTATTTT
13,TRBV11-2,-,TRBJ2-5,-,CASSGSGRETQYF,TGTGCCAGCAGCGGGAGCGGTAGAGAGACCCAGTACTTC
13,TRBV20-1,many,TRBJ2-3,-,CSARWPSTDTQYF,TGCAGTGCTAGATGGCCCAGCACAGATACGCAGTATTTT
13,TRBV2,few,TRBJ2-3,-,CASSEEKADTQYF,TGTGCCAGCAGTGAGGAGAAGGCAGATACGCAGTATTTT
17,TRBV15,few,TRBJ1-1,-,CATSRDTAGLMNTEAFF,TGTGCCACCAGCAGAGATACCGCAGGCCTCATGAACACTGAAGCTTTCTTT
16,TRBV9,few,TRBJ2-2,-,CASSVGGGVGTGELFF,TGTGCCAGCAGCGTAGGTGGGGGCGTTGGCACCGGGGAGCTGTTTTTT
14,TRBV9,few,TRBJ1-4,-,CASSVRATNEKLFF,TGTGCCAGCAGCGTCCGTGCAACTAATGAAAAACTGTTTTTT
13,TRBV20-1,few,TRBJ2-3,TRBD1,CSAKTGATDTQYF,TGCAGTGCTAAGACAGGGGCCACAGATACGCAGTATTTT
12,TRBV2,-,TRBJ2-3,-,CASSEVEPTQYF,TGTGCCAGCAGTGAAGTGGAGCCGACGCAGTATTTT
13,TRBV5-1,-,TRBJ1-1,-,CASRIMPEGEAFF,TGCGCCAGCAGGATTATGCCAGAGGGTGAAGCTTTCTTT
15,TRBV6-1,few,TRBJ1-3,-,CASSRDGASGNTIYF,TGTGCCAGCAGCCGCGACGGAGCCTCTGGAAACACCATATATTTT
16,TRBV6-2/TRBV6-3,-,TRBJ1-3,-,CASSFGQPSSGNTIYF,TGTGCCAGCAGTTTTGGACAGCCTTCCTCTGGAAACACCATATATTTT
14,TRBV3-1,few,TRBJ2-3,-,CASSNTGSTDTQYF,TGTGCCAGCAGCAATACAGGGAGCACAGATACGCAGTATTTT
16,TRBV20-1,many,TRBJ2-7,TRBD2,CSARGLAGTGLYEQYF,TGCAGTGCTCGCGGACTAGCGGGAACTGGCCTCTACGAGCAGTACTTC
16,TRBV7-3,-,TRBJ2-1,-,CASSLNRDSTYNEQFF,TGTGCCAGCAGCCTAAACCGTGACTCTACATACAATGAGCAGTTCTTC
15,TRBV12-3/TRBV12-4,-,TRBJ2-7,TRBD1,CASSDTGAPTYEQYF,TGTGCCAGCAGTGACACAGGGGCCCCAACCTACGAGCAGTACTTC
14,TRBV3-1,few,TRBJ1-1,-,CASRPGAGNTEAFF,TGTGCCAGCAGGCCAGGCGCGGGAAACACTGAAGCTTTCTTT
13,TRBV16,-,TRBJ2-7,TRBD2,CASSQGGRAEQYF,TGTGCCAGCAGCCAGGGCGGGAGGGCCGAGCAGTACTTC
16,TRBV20-1,-,TRBJ2-1,TRBD2,CSARDSGTSGRNEQFF,TGCAGTGCTAGAGACTCCGGGACTAGCGGGAGAAATGAGCAGTTCTTC
14,TRBV6-1,many,TRBJ2-1,TRBD1,CASKWTGADNEQFF,TGTGCCAGCAAATGGACAGGGGCTGACAATGAGCAGTTCTTC
15,TRBV18,few,TRBJ1-3,-,CASSPYGSSGNTIYF,TGTGCCAGCTCACCATACGGGAGCTCTGGAAACACCATATATTTT
16,TRBV7-2,many,TRBJ2-7,TRBD1,CASSWAMSTGGYEQYF,TGTGCCAGCAGCTGGGCGATGTCGACAGGGGGCTACGAGCAGTACTTC
15,TRBV20-1,many,TRBJ2-1,TRBD2,CSAGQAGWSYNEQFF,TGCAGTGCTGGCCAAGCGGGATGGTCCTACAATGAGCAGTTCTTC
13,TRBV9,few,TRBJ2-7,TRBD1,CASSGDRAYEQYF,TGTGCCAGCAGCGGCGACAGGGCCTACGAGCAGTACTTC
13,TRBV28,few,TRBJ2-7,TRBD1,CASSSGQNYEQYF,TGTGCCAGCAGTTCGGGACAGAATTACGAGCAGTACTTC
16,TRBV20-1,-,TRBJ1-6,-,CSARKDPGQGESPLHF,TGCAGTGCTAGAAAGGACCCTGGGCAGGGTGAATCACCCCTCCACTTT
13,TRBV7-9,few,TRBJ2-3,-,CASRPFPGDTQYF,TGTGCCAGCAGGCCCTTTCCCGGAGATACGCAGTATTTT
13,TRBV20-1,few,TRBJ1-4,TRBD1,CSARQGLGEKLFF,TGCAGTGCCAGACAGGGGTTGGGCGAAAAACTGTTTTTT
13,TRBV20-1,few,TRBJ1-4,-,CSAYSGSGEKLFF,TGCAGTGCTTACAGTGGATCGGGTGAAAAACTGTTTTTT
15,TRBV20-1,few,TRBJ2-3,-,CSATRGDSDLDTQYF,TGCAGTGCTACGCGGGGCGACTCGGATCTAGATACGCAGTATTTT
13,TRBV6-5,-,TRBJ1-5,-,CASGLQADQPQHF,TGTGCCAGCGGATTACAGGCGGATCAGCCCCAGCATTTT
14,TRBV7-9,-,TRBJ2-7,-,CASSLRITPYEQYF,TGTGCCAGCAGCTTACGAATCACCCCCTACGAGCAGTACTTC
12,TRBV15,-,TRBJ1-5,-,CATSRYNQPQHF,TGTGCCACCAGCAGATACAATCAGCCCCAGCATTTT
16,TRBV6-2/TRBV6-3,-,TRBJ2-5,-,CASSYLRTGREGTQYF,TGTGCCAGCAGTTACCTCCGGACTGGGAGAGAGGGGACCCAGTACTTC
14,TRBV9,many,TRBJ1-6,-,CASSVGVGGSPLHF,TGTGCCAGCAGCGTCGGGGTAGGCGGTTCACCCCTCCACTTT
15,TRBV27,-,TRBJ2-6,-,CASSFQVSGANVLTF,TGTGCCAGCAGTTTCCAGGTCTCTGGGGCCAACGTCCTGACTTTC
15,TRBV12-3/TRBV12-4,-,TRBJ2-1,TRBD1,CASSHGQGRYNEQFF,TGTGCCAGCAGTCATGGACAGGGGAGATACAATGAGCAGTTCTTC
13,TRBV20-1,many,TRBJ2-7,-,CSASGDFSYEQYF,TGCAGTGCTAGCGGAGACTTCTCCTACGAGCAGTACTTC
15,TRBV4-2,few,TRBJ2-3,-,CASSQGPGVADTQYF,TGTGCCAGCAGCCAAGGCCCGGGGGTCGCAGATACGCAGTATTTT
13,TRBV20-1,-,TRBJ2-2,-,CSPQDPNTGELFF,TGCAGTCCACAGGACCCGAATACCGGGGAGCTGTTTTTT
15,TRBV11-2,-,TRBJ2-7,-,CASSLDRQGPREQYF,TGTGCCAGCAGCTTAGATCGGCAGGGCCCCCGGGAGCAGTACTTC
12,TRBV3-1,few,TRBJ2-5,-,CASSQAQETQYF,TGTGCCAGCAGCCAAGCGCAAGAGACCCAGTACTTC
17,TRBV5-1,-,TRBJ2-5,TRBD2,CASSLGAGGDMQETQYF,TGCGCCAGCAGCTTGGGAGCGGGGGGCGATATGCAAGAGACCCAGTACTTC
15,TRBV12-3/TRBV12-4,-,TRBJ2-2,TRBD2,CASSLGWTSPGELFF,TGTGCCAGCAGTTTAGGCTGGACTAGCCCCGGGGAGCTGTTTTTT
14,TRBV10-3,few,TRBJ2-1,TRBD2,CASSSGEFYNEQFF,TGTGCCTCCTCAAGCGGGGAATTCTACAATGAGCAGTTCTTC
13,TRBV5-1,many,TRBJ2-1,-,CASSLGPANEQFF,TGCGCCAGCAGCTTGGGCCCAGCCAATGAGCAGTTCTTC
14,TRBV20-1,-,TRBJ2-7,-,CSARIRDNSYEQYF,TGCAGTGCTAGAATCCGGGACAACTCCTACGAGCAGTACTTC
16,TRBV7-9,-,TRBJ1-2,TRBD1,CASTEFAKVTGDGYTF,TGTGCCAGCACCGAATTCGCGAAGGTGACAGGGGATGGCTACACCTTC
14,TRBV11-1,-,TRBJ2-5,-,CASSPELLEETQYF,TGTGCCAGCAGCCCGGAGTTACTTGAAGAGACCCAGTACTTC
13,TRBV29-1,-,TRBJ2-7,-,CSVDSGTAYEQYF,TGCAGCGTTGATTCGGGGACGGCCTACGAGCAGTACTTC
16,TRBV5-1,-,TRBJ2-7,TRBD2,CASSYSGRAATYEQYF,TGCGCCAGCAGCTATAGCGGGAGGGCGGCGACCTACGAGCAGTACTTC
17,TRBV6-1,-,TRBJ1-1,TRBD1,CASRGRAGTAGEGMAFF,TGTGCCAGCAGGGGGAGAGCCGGGACAGCCGGGGAGGGTATGGCTTTCTTT
13,TRBV7-8,-,TRBJ1-5,-,CASSLGTRQPQHF,TGTGCCAGCAGCTTGGGGACACGGCAGCCCCAGCATTTT
14,TRBV27,once,TRBJ2-5,-,CASKPLRGGETQYF,TGTGCCAGCAAGCCGCTAAGGGGAGGAGAGACCCAGTACTTC
14,TRBV6-2/TRBV6-3,few,TRBJ1-5,-,CASRSIRDNQPQHF,TGTGCCAGCAGGAGCATTAGAGACAATCAGCCCCAGCATTTT
15,TRBV7-9,many,TRBJ2-3,-,CASSQQGEPTDTQYF,TGTGCCAGCAGCCAACAGGGTGAACCCACAGATACGCAGTATTTT